This T cell receptor (beta chain) was found in a study of shared clonotypes between healthy human individuals. The CDR3 runs to 14 residues. CDR1 is SNHLY and CDR2 is FYNNEI in the germline V gene. V was clipped by 3 bases and J by 9 bases; unmatched bases: 5. TCRdb's copy holds only in-frame clones and misses some; the assay was immunoSEQ multiplex PCR. The sample gives over a million clones, roughly 96% of which show up once; roughly 1.1% is in the top ten. Specimen: naive CD4+ T cells sorted from blood. Subset meaning: CD45RA+ positively selected. This TCR derives from a man between 25 and 39 years old in good health. This rearrangement joins TRBV2 to TRBJ2-1; 10 nucleotides line up with TRBD2. In DNA form, the CDR3 reads TGTGCCAGCAGTGACCTAGCGGGAGTCCGTGAGCAGTTCTTC. Its translation: CASSDLAGVREQFF.